Below, 16 T cell receptor beta chains from the same sample are listed, as sequenced in a study of blood T cell repertoires in COVID-19. Repertoires were generated with immunoSEQ multiplex PCR, while TCRdb's copy carries only in-frame clones and drops some. The sample records 200,000 to 300,000 clones, approximately 88% being singletons. Source material: PBMCs or T cells enriched from blood (not recorded which). The receptors originated from a woman in her 40s with acute COVID-19.

The chain is built from TRBV30 and TRBJ1-2, with 8 bases aligning to TRBD1. The J segment lost 13 bases and the V segment lost 2 bases, leaving 9 bases of the junction unmatched. The CDR3 spans 12 residues. The germline V gene encodes CDR1 GTSNPN and CDR2 SVGIG (reference sequence). The CDR3 region is CAWSLSDRGSTF. The CDR3 DNA is TGTGCCTGGAGTCTTTCCGACAGGGGAAGCACCTTC. Filled out from reference TRBV30 and TRBJ1-2, the complete variable domain reads SQTIHQWPATLVQPVGSPLSLECTVEGTSNPNLYWYRQAAGRGLQLLFYSVGIGQISSEVPQNLSASRPQDRQFILSSKKLLLSDSGFYLCAWSLSDRGSTFGSGTRLTVV.

This clone was seen once. The CDR3 DNA is TGTGCCAGCAGCGACGGACAGGTAGGACAGCCCCAGCATTTT. Amino acids: CASSDGQVGQPQHF. The chain joins TRBV9 to TRBJ1-5, with 7 nucleotides matching TRBD1. The CDR3 length is 14 residues. V dropped 3 bases and J dropped 7; count of bases not matched to a gene: 7. Germline loops: CDR1 SGDLS, CDR2 YYNGEE. The variable domain in full, with the rest retrieved from reference TRBV9 and TRBJ1-5, is DSGVTQTPKHLITATGQRVTLRCSPRSGDLSVYWYQQSLDQGLQFLIQYYNGEERAKGNILERFSAQQFPDLHSELNLSSLELGDSALYFCASSDGQVGQPQHFGDGTRLSIL.

This chain links TRBV6-6 with TRBJ1-1, with D perhaps TRBD1 (5 bases). The CDR3 has 14 amino acids. Looked up from germline, CDR1 is MNHNY and CDR2 is SVGAGI (reference sequence). Trimming stripped 2 bases from V and 6 bases from J, with 13 bases between. The CDR3 loop reads CASSYGQGKSEAFF. CDR3 DNA sequence: TGTGCCAGCAGTTACGGTCAGGGAAAGTCTGAAGCTTTCTTT.

The chain is built from TRBV28 and TRBJ2-2; TRBD2 is a possible D gene (5 bases). This CDR3 is 12 amino acids long. Germline V gene sequence: CDR1 MDHEN, CDR2 SYDVKM. V lost 6 bases, J lost 4 bases, and 6 bases lay in between. CDR3 in amino acids: CASRGGTGELFF. DNA of the CDR3: TGTGCCAGCAGAGGAGGCACCGGGGAGCTGTTTTTT.

The rearrangement joins TRBV28 to TRBJ1-5; possibly TRBD1 for D (5 bases). The V end lost 1 base, the J end lost 5 bases, and 15 bases lay between the germline ends. The CDR3 length is 16 residues. Germline V gives CDR1 MDHEN, CDR2 SYDVKM. This chain's CDR3 is CASSLSPAGGDQPQHF. The CDR3 region has the DNA TGTGCCAGCAGTTTATCCCCCGCGGGAGGGGATCAGCCCCAGCATTTT.

This chain connects TRBV21-1 to TRBJ2-7; TRBD1 is the table's D call and was not checked against the DNA. TRBV21-1 has pseudogene status. There are 14 residues in the CDR3. Written as DNA, the CDR3 is TGTGCCAGCAGCAATGGGACATGGCCTTACGAGCAGTACGTC. Protein sequence: CASSNGTWPYEQYV.

In DNA form, the CDR3 reads TGTGCCAGCTCACCAGGACTAGCGGGACTAAATGAGCAGTTCTTC. Residues: CASSPGLAGLNEQFF. The chain employs TRBV18 and TRBJ2-1; TRBD2 matches at 12 bases. Germline-derived CDR1 and CDR2 are KGHSH and LQKENI. This CDR3 contains 15 residues. V was pared by 2 bases and J by 7 bases, with 3 bases of the junction left unmatched.

CDR3 sequence (DNA): TGTGCCTGGAGTGGACAGGGATCTGAAGCTTTCTTT. It encodes CAWSGQGSEAFF. The chain recombines TRBV30 with TRBJ1-1; 7 bases map to TRBD1. The CDR3 consists of 12 residues. V was pared by 1 base and J by 6 bases, with 2 bases of the junction left unmatched. Germline V gene sequence: CDR1 GTSNPN, CDR2 SVGIG (reference sequence).

The rearrangement links TRBV2 to TRBJ2-7, with 15 bases that match TRBD2. Germline assignment: CDR1 SNHLY and CDR2 FYNNEI. The CDR3 extends over 22 amino acids. J gave up 4 bases and V 3 bases, and 22 bases lay outside the gene matches. The CDR3 DNA reads as TGTGCCAGCAGTGATAAGAATAGGCGGACTAGCGGGAGGGGCCCTTCTGAGTACGAGCAGTACTTC. Amino acid sequence: CASSDKNRRTSGRGPSEYEQYF.

In its sample, this clone was seen once. V usage is TRBV6-4 and J usage is TRBJ2-2; perhaps TRBD1 as D (6 bases). The germline CDR1 and CDR2 sequences are MRHNA and SNTAGT. V was cut by 3 bases and J by 0 bases, with 14 bases left in between. This CDR3 comprises 17 residues. CDR3 sequence: CASSEGMGTPNTGELFF. The CDR3 bases are TGTGCCAGCAGTGAAGGAATGGGGACACCGAACACCGGGGAGCTGTTTTTT.

The rearrangement links TRBV5-5 to TRBJ2-4, with 9 bases matching TRBD1. This CDR3 is 14 amino acids long. The V and J ends lost 3 bases and 7 bases, in that order; junction bases with no gene match: 5. From germline, CDR1 is SGHKS and CDR2 YYEKEE (reference sequence). The CDR3 spells CASSSTGGGNIQYF. For the CDR3, the DNA is TGTGCCAGCAGCTCCACAGGGGGCGGCAACATTCAGTACTTC.

The rearrangement links TRBV19 to TRBJ1-1, with D perhaps TRBD1 (5 bases). The CDR3 extends over 18 amino acids. Germline-derived CDR1 and CDR2 are LNHDA and SQIVND (reference sequence). The V gene lost 5 bases and the J gene lost 0 bases, with 22 bases spanning the gap. This CDR3 reads CASSPGATARFMNTEAFF. DNA of the CDR3: TGTGCCAGTAGTCCAGGCGCGACAGCCAGATTCATGAACACTGAAGCTTTCTTT.

V and J are TRBV27 and TRBJ1-1; D unresolved. The CDR3 runs 15 residues. V dropped 6 bases and J dropped 0 bases, with 14 bases sitting between them. CDR1 is MNHEY, CDR2 SMNVEV, per germline (reference sequence). The CDR3 region is CASSPLILVNTEAFF. CDR3 DNA: TGTGCCAGCAGCCCGTTAATACTGGTGAACACTGAAGCTTTCTTT.

The chain couples TRBV19 to TRBJ1-1; D unclear. CDR3 length equals 13 residues. Deletions cut 6 bases from V and 4 bases from J, with 12 bases between. Germline V lookup: CDR1 LNHDA, CDR2 SQIVND (reference sequence). CDR3 nucleotides: TGTGCCAGTAGGGACCCTGGGAGCACTGAAGCTTTCTTT. It encodes CASRDPGSTEAFF.

This chain links TRBV7-2 with TRBJ2-1; TRBD2 aligns across 8 bases. Germline V gene data show CDR1 as SGHTA and CDR2 as FQGNSA. V trimming: 0 bases; J trimming: 7 bases; junction bases outside the gene matches: 8. The CDR3 is 16 residues long. The CDR3 DNA sequence: TGTGCCAGCAGCTTAGCTCCGGGAGGGCCTGGGAATGAGCAGTTCTTC. This gives the protein CASSLAPGGPGNEQFF.

The J gene is TRBJ2-1, the V gene TRBV9, with 12 bases identical to TRBD2. With 0 bases clipped from V and 8 bases from J, the junction kept 3 bases outside the gene matches. The CDR3 totals 15 residues. CDR1 is SGDLS, CDR2 YYNGEE, per germline. In DNA, the CDR3 is TGTGCCAGCAGCGTAGGACTAGCGGGAGACGATGAGCAGTTCTTC. It is translated as CASSVGLAGDDEQFF.